This T cell receptor (beta chain) was recorded in a study of Graves' ophthalmopathy and Graves' hyperthyroidism. General study points: Blood contained most expanded thyroid clonotypes exceeding 0.001 frequency. Discriminating ophthalmopathy from stable hyperthyroidism, a 13-signature model attained a sensitivity of about 88% and a specificity of about 81%.

The diagnostic workup employed clinical symptoms, serum thyroxine, TRAb, thyroid ultrasound and orbital computed tomography. The study amplified TCR beta CDR3 regions using RNA transcripts. The authors performed first-round RT-PCR with HTBI primers and then a second-round multiplex PCR. MiXCR was run by TCRdb on the multiplex PCR reads, yielding one entry per CDR3 protein. The sample comprises over 450,000 distinct CDR3 sequences, approximately 14% of which are singletons, and approximately 9.8% rests with the top ten. This clonotype was detected many times. Its antigen is not known. The TCR sequence derives from a young woman with Graves' ophthalmopathy. Sequencing input: blood.

Here the CDR3 reads CSVGNTGELFF. The CDR3 coding sequence is TGCAGCGTAGGGAACACCGGGGAGCTGTTTTTT. V is TRBV29-1 and J is TRBJ2-2, with D unresolved. Germline-derived CDR1 and CDR2 are SQVTM and ANQGSEA. V lost 6 bases and J lost 1, with 3 bases in between. The CDR3 totals 11 residues.